Presented here are 28 T cell receptor beta chains from one specimen sequenced in a study of T cells in Graves' hyperthyroidism and ophthalmopathy (dated by TCRdb to about 2019). Libraries were made using multiplex PCR. Sequencing was performed on an Illumina HiSeq 2000. The TCR beta CDR3 regions were amplified from the RNA transcripts. The first round of RT-PCR for the TCR CDR3 was performed with the HTBI primer set and the Qiagen OneStep RT-PCR kit. TCRdb took the public reads, trimmed them with fastp at Q25, ran MiXCR for clone calling and kept in-frame beta chains. When rows share a CDR3 protein, they turn into one entry using the most common DNA and genes. This sample has 600,000 or so distinct CDR3 sequences in its table, and 13% to 15% of those were observed once. The ten most abundant clones make up around 13% of the sample. Material for sequencing was blood. The origin of the receptors is a woman in her 50s with Graves' ophthalmopathy.

There are many counts of this clonotype. The rearrangement uses TRBV6-1 and TRBJ2-1, with 12 bases fitting TRBD2. This CDR3 region has 15 residues. From germline, CDR1 is MNHNS and CDR2 SASEGT. The CDR3 protein is CGTSGTKSYNNEQFF. CDR3 DNA sequence: TGTGGGACTAGCGGGACCAAGTCTTACAACAATGAGCAGTTCTTC.

This clonotype was detected a few times. The chain joins TRBV27 to TRBJ2-1; TRBD2 matches at 7 bases. This CDR3 is built from 17 residues. The J segment lost 7 bases and the V segment lost 0 bases, leaving 12 bases of the junction unmatched. Germline V gene data show CDR1 as MNHEY and CDR2 as SMNVEV (reference sequence). The CDR3 loop reads CASSLSISWEGRNEQFF. The CDR3 coding sequence is TGTGCCAGCAGTTTATCGATCTCGTGGGAGGGCCGGAATGAGCAGTTCTTC.

This clonotype has a handful of counts. The chain links TRBV15 to TRBJ2-3; perhaps TRBD1 as D (6 bases). CDR1 is LNHNV and CDR2 is YYDKDF in the germline V gene (reference sequence). Trimming removed 3 bases at V and 0 bases at J, with 19 bases between. The length of the CDR3 is 18 residues. DNA of the CDR3: TGTGCCACCAGCAGGTCACGGGACATCAAGACTAGCACAGATACGCAGTATTTT. Translation: CATSRSRDIKTSTDTQYF.

This clonotype was detected ten times or more. The chain combines TRBV7-9 with TRBJ1-3, with D possibly being TRBD1 (6 bases). The germline V gene encodes CDR1 SEHNR and CDR2 FQNEAQ (reference sequence). The CDR3 is made up of 14 amino acids. V lost 5 bases, J lost 3 bases, and 11 bases lay in between. For the CDR3, the DNA is TGTGCCAGCAGCCCGGGGGCATATGGAAACACCATATATTTT. Residues: CASSPGAYGNTIYF.

The chain employs TRBV7-9 and TRBJ2-5; D might be TRBD1 or TRBD2, each matching 7 bases. This CDR3 region has 14 residues. Per the germline V gene, CDR1 is SEHNR and CDR2 is FQNEAQ (reference sequence). Deletions cut 3 bases from V and 4 bases from J, with 12 bases between. CDR3 nucleotides: TGTGCCAGCAGCTTCTCAGGGGGGGGAGAGACCCAGTACTTC. As protein: CASSFSGGGETQYF.

This clonotype was recorded only once. This could be a read error, since a much larger clone is one nucleotide away. V usage is TRBV7-2 and J usage is TRBJ2-7, with TRBD1 identical over 11 bases. This CDR3 comprises 15 residues. The ends lost 5 bases at V and 9 bases at J; junction bases unmatched: 12. In germline, CDR1 is SGHTA, CDR2 FQGNSA. The CDR3 bases are TGTGCCAGCAGCCTAGGACAGGGGGCAGTCCACGGGCAGTACTTC. Encoded protein: CASSLGQGAVHGQYF. Full variable domain (missing parts from reference TRBV7-2 and TRBJ2-7): GAGVSQSPSNKVTEKGKDVELRCDPISGHTALYWYRQSLGQGLEFLIYFQGNSAPDKSGLPSDRFSAERTGGSVSTLTIQRTQQEDSAVYLCASSLGQGAVHGQYFGPGTRLTVT.

This clonotype occurred many times. The V and J genes are TRBV11-2 and TRBJ1-2; tentatively, D is TRBD1 (6 bases). This CDR3 spans 14 amino acids. The V end was cut by 1 base, the J end by 3 bases, with 9 bases between. In germline, CDR1 is SGHAT, CDR2 FQNNGV. CDR3 coding DNA: TGTGCCAGCAGCTTAGGAGCAGGGGACTATGGCTACACCTTC. It is translated as CASSLGAGDYGYTF.

The table lists this clonotype with many counts. This chain uses TRBV7-9 with TRBJ2-1; TRBD2 aligns across 12 bases. CDR1 is SEHNR and CDR2 is FQNEAQ in the germline V gene (reference sequence). This CDR3 contains 16 residues. V lost 5 bases, J lost 8 bases, and 10 bases stayed unmatched. Written as DNA, the CDR3 is TGTGCCAGCAGCGTGACTAGCGGGAGTAGGTGGTATGAGCAGTTCTTC. It yields the protein CASSVTSGSRWYEQFF.

This clonotype occurred many times. This chain uses TRBV20-1 with TRBJ1-5; 9 bases fit TRBD1. This CDR3 spans 16 amino acids. CDR1 and CDR2 from the germline V gene are DFQATT and SNEGSKA (reference sequence). V lost 3 bases and J lost 7; bases outside the gene matches: 13. The chain's CDR3 is CSASRIGQGIRQPQHF. For the CDR3, the DNA is TGCAGTGCTAGTAGAATTGGACAGGGGATTAGACAGCCCCAGCATTTT.

This clonotype was seen more than once but under ten times. The V gene is TRBV19, the J gene TRBJ2-1; no clear D. Germline V gene lookup returns CDR1 LNHDA and CDR2 SQIVND (reference sequence). This CDR3 spans 14 amino acids. V was shortened by 4 bases and J by 3 bases, with 10 bases between the two germline ends. CDR3: CASSKAPIYNEQFF. CDR3 DNA sequence: TGTGCCAGTAGTAAAGCTCCAATCTACAATGAGCAGTTCTTC.

The rearrangement links TRBV5-1 to TRBJ1-4, with D possibly being TRBD1 (5 bases). The CDR3 covers 16 residues. Trimming left V 2 bases short and J 8 bases short, with 19 bases between. Germline V gene data show CDR1 as SGHRS and CDR2 as YFSETQ. This CDR3 is CASSLAGASGEEKLFF. The CDR3, as DNA: TGCGCCAGCAGCTTAGCCGGGGCTTCAGGAGAGGAAAAACTGTTTTTT.

Concerning this clonotype itself: This could be a read error, since a much larger clone is one nucleotide away. The chain recombines TRBV13 with TRBJ2-5; 7 nucleotides align to TRBD1. The J call may be wrong; the DNA end is better matched by TRBJ2-1. This CDR3 has 15 amino acids. In germline, CDR1 is PRHDT, CDR2 FYEKMQ (reference sequence). The CDR3 nucleotides read TGTGCCAGCAGCTTAGTGAGACAGGGACAAGAGACCCAGTTCTTC. Protein product: CASSLVRQGQETQFF.

A remark on this clonotype: One end of the junction does not line up with germline, which may come from a read error. The V call is TRBV11-1, the J call TRBJ2-7, with D maybe TRBD2 (5 bases). The CDR3 contains 15 residues. The germline CDR1 and CDR2 sequences are SGHAT and FQDESV (reference sequence). In DNA form, the CDR3 reads TGTGCCAGCAGCTTAAGAGGGAGCTCCCTCTACGAGCGGTACTTC. Encoded protein: CASSLRGSSLYERYF.

This chain joins TRBV2 and TRBJ2-7; TRBD2 matches 9 bases. This CDR3 spans 14 amino acids. Per the germline V gene, CDR1 is SNHLY and CDR2 is FYNNEI. Trimming took 2 bases from V and 3 from J; bases not matched to a gene: 2. The CDR3 is CASSESSGNYEQYF. DNA for the CDR3: TGTGCCAGCAGTGAATCTAGCGGGAACTACGAGCAGTACTTC.

With respect to this clonotype: A much larger clone lies a single base off, so this may be a read error. The chain joins TRBV5-1 to TRBJ2-1, with D tentatively TRBD2 (6 bases). Germline V gives CDR1 SGHRS, CDR2 YFSETQ. CDR3 size: 15 residues. The CDR3: CASSQRDSTYNEQSF. The CDR3 DNA reads as TGCGCCAGCAGCCAGAGGGACTCTACCTACAATGAGCAGTCCTTC.

This clonotype turned up a few times. This chain joins TRBV6-1 and TRBJ2-3, with D possibly matching TRBD2 (6 bases). The germline V gene encodes CDR1 MNHNS and CDR2 SASEGT. With 5 bases removed from V and 0 bases from J, the gap between germline ends came to 15 bases. This CDR3 is 16 amino acids long. Here the CDR3 reads CASSYAAGLSTDTQYF. The CDR3 DNA reads as TGTGCCAGCAGTTATGCGGCGGGATTAAGCACAGATACGCAGTATTTT.

The table lists this clonotype with many counts. The rearrangement links TRBV2 to TRBJ2-1; 7 bases map to TRBD2. This CDR3 has 16 residues. The V gene's germline CDR1 is SNHLY and CDR2 FYNNEI. The junction had 8 bases not matched to a gene; V was cut back by 6 bases and J by 0 bases. CDR3 in amino acids: CASRRVAGSSYNEQFF. DNA for the CDR3: TGTGCCAGCAGAAGGGTAGCGGGTAGCTCCTACAATGAGCAGTTCTTC.

In its sample, this clonotype was seen many times. The chain joins TRBV7-3 to TRBJ2-2, with unresolved D. V shed 1 base and J shed 0 bases, with 3 bases lying between them. The germline V gene encodes CDR1 SGHTA and CDR2 FQGTGA. CDR3 length: 14 amino acids. The CDR3 sequence: CASSLNPNTGELFF. CDR3 DNA sequence: TGTGCCAGCAGCTTAAACCCGAACACCGGGGAGCTGTTTTTT.

The gene calls are TRBV6-5 and TRBJ1-2, with 8 bases lining up with TRBD1. Germline CDR1 is MNHEY and CDR2 is SVGAGI. V lost 7 bases to trimming and J lost 4 bases; unmatched junction nucleotides: 8. This CDR3 spans 14 amino acids. CDR3 residues: CASTWDRTIYGYTF. The CDR3 nucleotides read TGTGCCAGCACCTGGGACAGGACCATCTATGGCTACACCTTC.

The table lists this clonotype with many counts. The chain is built from TRBV2 and TRBJ2-1, with TRBD2 matching over 14 bases. The CDR3 is 18 residues long. Looked up from germline, CDR1 is SNHLY and CDR2 is FYNNEI. V lost 6 bases, J lost 1 base, and 8 bases stayed unmatched. CDR3 loop: CASRPGLAGVRSYNEQFF. The CDR3 DNA sequence: TGTGCCAGCAGACCGGGACTAGCGGGAGTTAGGTCCTACAATGAGCAGTTCTTC. Using reference TRBV2 and TRBJ2-1 for the parts outside the CDR3, the full variable domain is EPEVTQTPSHQVTQMGQEVILRCVPISNHLYFYWYRQILGQKVEFLVSFYNNEISEKSEIFDDQFSVERPDGSNFTLKIRSTKLEDSAMYFCASRPGLAGVRSYNEQFFGPGTRLTVL.

The chain is built from TRBV6-2 or TRBV6-3 and TRBJ2-3; D uncertain. Looked up from germline, CDR1 is MNHEY and CDR2 is SVGEGT. The V end lost 4 bases, the J end lost 5 bases, and 10 bases lay between the germline ends. This CDR3 region has 13 residues. CDR3 sequence reads: CASSFSLQDTQYF. CDR3 DNA: TGTGCCAGCAGTTTTTCACTACAAGATACGCAGTATTTT.

In its sample, this clonotype was seen many times. The chain uses TRBV9 and TRBJ2-5; maybe TRBD2 (6 bases). V was pared by 4 bases and J by 2 bases, with 21 bases between. The CDR3 is 17 residues long. CDR1 SGDLS and CDR2 YYNGEE come from the germline V gene. The chain's CDR3 is CASSPGPGLAIQETQYF. In nucleotides, the CDR3 is TGTGCCAGCAGCCCAGGCCCAGGGCTAGCGATTCAAGAGACCCAGTACTTC.

This clonotype was counted at least ten times. The V call is TRBV28, the J call TRBJ2-7; D remains ambiguous. The CDR3 is 13 amino acids. V lost 3 bases to trimming and J lost 4 bases, with 10 bases between them. Germline V gives CDR1 MDHEN, CDR2 SYDVKM. The CDR3 here is CASSLHSRYEQYF. As DNA, the CDR3 is TGTGCCAGCAGTTTGCATTCCCGGTACGAGCAGTACTTC.

The chain carries TRBV6-2 or TRBV6-3 and TRBJ1-5; D perhaps matches TRBD1 (5 bases). This CDR3 comprises 16 residues. With 5 bases removed from V and 0 bases from J, the gap between germline ends came to 14 bases. Germline CDR1 and CDR2: MNHEY and SVGEGT. CDR3 nucleotides: TGTGCCAGCAGTCCCCCGGGACTCAATAGCAATCAGCCCCAGCATTTT. It codes for CASSPPGLNSNQPQHF.

This clonotype occurred a few times. The CDR3 coding sequence is TGTGCCAGCAGCCAAGGGACCTCTGAGCAGTTCTTC. As protein: CASSQGTSEQFF. The chain employs TRBV4-2 and TRBJ2-1; D gene uncertain. Between the trimmed V and J ends, which lost 1 base and 9 bases, there was a span of 7 bases. Germline lookup yields CDR1 LGHNA and CDR2 YNFKEQ. The CDR3 loop spans 12 amino acids.

This clonotype was picked up many times. J is TRBJ1-2 and V is TRBV5-5; possible D gene TRBD1, 5 bases. The germline V gene encodes CDR1 SGHKS and CDR2 YYEKEE (reference sequence). Trimming removed 2 bases at V and 0 bases at J, with 8 bases between. There are 14 residues in the CDR3. The CDR3 sequence is CASSFGASNYGYTF. As DNA, the CDR3 is TGTGCCAGCAGCTTCGGGGCATCTAACTATGGCTACACCTTC.

This sequence joins TRBV5-1 and TRBJ2-2; no definite D call. CDR1 is SGHRS and CDR2 is YFSETQ in the germline V gene. Trimming pared 0 bases from V and 7 bases from J, leaving 10 bases between. The CDR3 has 14 amino acids. The DNA for the CDR3 is TGCGCCAGCAGCTTGGAAATAGGGCACGGGGAGCTGTTTTTT. Encoded protein: CASSLEIGHGELFF.

The rearrangement joins TRBV6-1 to TRBJ1-1, with D hard to call. Per germline, CDR1 MNHNS and CDR2 SASEGT. This CDR3 has 12 residues. Trimming took off 5 bases at V and 8 bases at J, with 12 bases between the two ends. In DNA form, the CDR3 reads TGTGCCAGCAGTCCCCACCGTCTAGAAGCTTTCTTT. Translation: CASSPHRLEAFF.